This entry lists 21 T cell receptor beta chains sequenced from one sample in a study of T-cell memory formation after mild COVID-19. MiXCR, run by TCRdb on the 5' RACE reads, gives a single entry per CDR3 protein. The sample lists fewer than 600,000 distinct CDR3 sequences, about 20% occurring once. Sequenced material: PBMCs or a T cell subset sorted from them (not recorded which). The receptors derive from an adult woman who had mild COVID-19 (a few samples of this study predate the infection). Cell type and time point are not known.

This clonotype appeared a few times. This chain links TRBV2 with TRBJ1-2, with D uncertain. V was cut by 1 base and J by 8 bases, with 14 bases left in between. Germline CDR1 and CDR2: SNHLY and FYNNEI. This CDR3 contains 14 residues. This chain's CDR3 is CASSEESYAGGYTF. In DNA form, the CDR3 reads TGTGCCAGCAGTGAAGAGTCCTACGCCGGAGGCTACACCTTC.

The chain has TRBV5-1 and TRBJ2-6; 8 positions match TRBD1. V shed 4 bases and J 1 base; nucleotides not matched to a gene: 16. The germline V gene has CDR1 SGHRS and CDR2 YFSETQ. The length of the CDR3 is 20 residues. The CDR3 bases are TGCGCCAGCAGCCCCGCCGGGACAGGAACTCTCTCTTCTGGGGCCAACGTCCTGACTTTC. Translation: CASSPAGTGTLSSGANVLTF.

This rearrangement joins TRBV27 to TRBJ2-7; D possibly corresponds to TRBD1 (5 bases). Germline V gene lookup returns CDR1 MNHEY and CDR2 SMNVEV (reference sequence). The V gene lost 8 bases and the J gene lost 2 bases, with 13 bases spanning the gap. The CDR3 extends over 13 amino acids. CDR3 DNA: TGTGCCAGCCGAGTTTTAGGGGCCTACGAGCAGTACTTC. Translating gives CASRVLGAYEQYF.

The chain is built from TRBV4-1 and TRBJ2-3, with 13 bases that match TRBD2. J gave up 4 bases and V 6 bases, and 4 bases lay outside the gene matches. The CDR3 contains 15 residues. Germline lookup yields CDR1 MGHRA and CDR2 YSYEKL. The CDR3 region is CASRETSGGADTQYF. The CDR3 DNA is TGCGCCAGCAGGGAAACTAGCGGGGGGGCAGATACGCAGTATTTT.

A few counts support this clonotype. CDR3 DNA sequence: TGCGCCAGCAGCCAAGAGTTAGCGGGGCTGCGCAATGAGCAGTTCTTC. Protein: CASSQELAGLRNEQFF. The chain employs TRBV4-1 and TRBJ2-1; 8 bases are a match to TRBD2. Germline-derived CDR1 and CDR2 are MGHRA and YSYEKL. With V trimmed by 0 bases and J by 6 bases, 7 bases remained unmatched. The CDR3 runs to 16 residues.

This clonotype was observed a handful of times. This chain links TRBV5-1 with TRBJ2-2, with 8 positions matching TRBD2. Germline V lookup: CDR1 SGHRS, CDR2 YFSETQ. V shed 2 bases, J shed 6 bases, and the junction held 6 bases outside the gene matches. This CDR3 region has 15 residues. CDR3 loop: CASSFKRERAGELFF. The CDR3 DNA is TGCGCCAGCAGCTTTAAGCGGGAGAGAGCCGGGGAGCTGTTTTTT.

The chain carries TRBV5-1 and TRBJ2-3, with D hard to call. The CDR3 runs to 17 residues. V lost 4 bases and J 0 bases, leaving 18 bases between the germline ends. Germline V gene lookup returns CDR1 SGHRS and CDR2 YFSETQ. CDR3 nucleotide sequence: TGCGCCAGCAGCCCTCACAGTGAGACTTACAGCACAGATACGCAGTATTTT. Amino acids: CASSPHSETYSTDTQYF.

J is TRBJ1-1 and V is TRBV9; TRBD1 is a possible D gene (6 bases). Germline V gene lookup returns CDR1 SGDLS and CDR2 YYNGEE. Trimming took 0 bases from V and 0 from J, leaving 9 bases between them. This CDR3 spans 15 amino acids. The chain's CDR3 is CASSVGGQMNTEAFF. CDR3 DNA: TGTGCCAGCAGCGTAGGAGGACAGATGAACACTGAAGCTTTCTTT. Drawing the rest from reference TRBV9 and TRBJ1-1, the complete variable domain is DSGVTQTPKHLITATGQRVTLRCSPRSGDLSVYWYQQSLDQGLQFLIQYYNGEERAKGNILERFSAQQFPDLHSELNLSSLELGDSALYFCASSVGGQMNTEAFFGQGTRLTVV.

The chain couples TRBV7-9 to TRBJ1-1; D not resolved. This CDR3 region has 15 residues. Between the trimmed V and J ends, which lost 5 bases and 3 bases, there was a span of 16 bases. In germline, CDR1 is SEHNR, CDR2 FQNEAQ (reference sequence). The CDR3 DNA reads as TGTGCCAGCAGCCGAAACCAACGACTGGACACTGAAGCTTTCTTT. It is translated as CASSRNQRLDTEAFF.

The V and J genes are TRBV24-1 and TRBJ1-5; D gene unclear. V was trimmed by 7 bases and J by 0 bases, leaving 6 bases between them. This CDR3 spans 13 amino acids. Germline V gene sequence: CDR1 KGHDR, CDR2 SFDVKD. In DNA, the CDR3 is TGTGCCACCAGCGCCATTAGCAATCAGCCCCAGCATTTT. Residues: CATSAISNQPQHF.

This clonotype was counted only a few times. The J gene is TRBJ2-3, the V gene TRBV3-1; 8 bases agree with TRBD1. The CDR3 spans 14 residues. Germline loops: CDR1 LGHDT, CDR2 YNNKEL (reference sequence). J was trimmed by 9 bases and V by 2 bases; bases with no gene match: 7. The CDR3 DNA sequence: TGTGCCAGCAGCCAAAGGATACAGGGGGACACGCAGTATTTT. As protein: CASSQRIQGDTQYF.

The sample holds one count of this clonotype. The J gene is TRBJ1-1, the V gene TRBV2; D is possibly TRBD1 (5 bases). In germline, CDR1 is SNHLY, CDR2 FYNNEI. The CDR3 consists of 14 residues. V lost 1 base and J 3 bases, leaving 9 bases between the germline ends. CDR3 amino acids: CASSEVQGDTEAFF. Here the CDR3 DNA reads TGTGCCAGCAGTGAAGTCCAGGGCGACACTGAAGCTTTCTTT.

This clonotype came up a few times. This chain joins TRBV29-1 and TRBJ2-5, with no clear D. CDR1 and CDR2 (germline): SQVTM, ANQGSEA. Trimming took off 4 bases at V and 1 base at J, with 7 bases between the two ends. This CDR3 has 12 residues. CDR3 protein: CSVGNPQETQYF. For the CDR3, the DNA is TGCAGCGTTGGGAATCCCCAAGAGACCCAGTACTTC.

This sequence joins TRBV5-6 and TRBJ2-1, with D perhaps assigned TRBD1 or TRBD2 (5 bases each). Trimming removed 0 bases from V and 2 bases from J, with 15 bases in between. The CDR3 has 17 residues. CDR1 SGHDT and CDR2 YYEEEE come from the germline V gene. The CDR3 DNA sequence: TGTGCCAGCAGCTTGGTGATCTTGAGGGGAACCTACAATGAGCAGTTCTTC. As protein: CASSLVILRGTYNEQFF.

As DNA, the CDR3 is TGCGCCAGCAGCCAAGATAGGAACAAGGCTAGCGGGAGTATATATCCTGGGGCCAACGTCCTGACTTTC. Residues: CASSQDRNKASGSIYPGANVLTF. The gene calls are TRBV4-3 and TRBJ2-6, with 10 positions matching TRBD2. V lost 0 bases, J lost 2 bases, and 19 bases stayed unmatched. The CDR3 loop spans 23 amino acids. CDR1 is LGHNA and CDR2 is YSLEER in the germline V gene.

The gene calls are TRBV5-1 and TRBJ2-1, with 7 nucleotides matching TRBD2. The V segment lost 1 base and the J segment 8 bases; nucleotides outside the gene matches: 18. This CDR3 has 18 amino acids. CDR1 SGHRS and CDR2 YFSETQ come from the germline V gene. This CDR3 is CASSLRGRGKPGLDEQFF. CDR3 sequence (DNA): TGCGCCAGCAGCTTGAGAGGGCGGGGGAAACCGGGACTCGATGAGCAGTTCTTC.

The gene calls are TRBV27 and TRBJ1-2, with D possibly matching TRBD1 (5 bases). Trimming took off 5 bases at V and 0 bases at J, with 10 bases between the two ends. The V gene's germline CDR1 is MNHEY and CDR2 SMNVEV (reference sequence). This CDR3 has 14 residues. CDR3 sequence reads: CASSKTAANYGYTF. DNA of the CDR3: TGTGCCAGCAGTAAGACAGCAGCTAACTATGGCTACACCTTC.

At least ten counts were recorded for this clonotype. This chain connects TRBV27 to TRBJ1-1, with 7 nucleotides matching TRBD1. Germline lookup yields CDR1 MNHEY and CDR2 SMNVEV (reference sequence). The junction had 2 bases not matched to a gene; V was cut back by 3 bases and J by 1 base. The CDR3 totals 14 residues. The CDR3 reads CASSLDRTNTEAFF. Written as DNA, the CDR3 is TGTGCCAGCAGTTTGGACAGGACGAACACTGAAGCTTTCTTT.

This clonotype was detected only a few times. The CDR3 loop reads CASSLVQGLDYGYTF. The CDR3 DNA reads as TGCGCCAGCAGCTTGGTCCAGGGCCTCGACTATGGCTACACCTTC. The chain is built from TRBV5-1 and TRBJ1-2; perhaps TRBD1 as D (5 bases). Trimming took 0 bases from V and 3 from J, leaving 12 bases between them. The CDR3 is 15 amino acids. The germline V gene has CDR1 SGHRS and CDR2 YFSETQ.

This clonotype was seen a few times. This CDR3 reads CASSDLGGTGELFF. Written as DNA, the CDR3 is TGTGCCAGCAGCGATCTCGGGGGGACCGGGGAGCTGTTTTTT. The rearrangement uses TRBV9 and TRBJ2-2; TRBD2 agrees at 7 bases. Germline CDR1 is SGDLS and CDR2 is YYNGEE. The trim removed 3 bases at V and 5 bases at J, leaving 4 bases unmatched. There are 14 residues in the CDR3. The full variable domain, with the rest looked up from reference TRBV9 and TRBJ2-2, is DSGVTQTPKHLITATGQRVTLRCSPRSGDLSVYWYQQSLDQGLQFLIQYYNGEERAKGNILERFSAQQFPDLHSELNLSSLELGDSALYFCASSDLGGTGELFFGEGSRLTVL.

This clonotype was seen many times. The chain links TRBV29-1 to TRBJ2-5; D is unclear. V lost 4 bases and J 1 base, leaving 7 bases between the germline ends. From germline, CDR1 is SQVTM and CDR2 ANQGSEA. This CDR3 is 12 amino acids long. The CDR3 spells CSVGRAQETQYF. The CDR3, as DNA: TGCAGCGTTGGTCGCGCCCAAGAGACCCAGTACTTC. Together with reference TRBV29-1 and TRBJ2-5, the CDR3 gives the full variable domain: SAVISQKPSRDICQRGTSLTIQCQVDSQVTMMFWYRQQPGQSLTLIATANQGSEATYESGFVIDKFPISRPNLTFSTLTVSNMSPEDSSIYLCSVGRAQETQYFGPGTRLLVL.